Following are 25 T cell receptor beta chains from one sample sequenced in a study of beta chain features in type 1 diabetes. These receptors' antigens are unknown. Expressed TCRB transcripts were sequenced because the entire RNA isolate underwent reverse transcription. Some clones are missing from TCRdb's copy, which holds only in-frame ones; the method was immunoSEQ multiplex PCR. Among around 160,000 clones listed, 6.5% to 10% were seen once. Whole-study results and caveats: All four CD4+ subsets from Type 1 diabetes patients carried moderately but significantly shorter TCRB CDR3s.

Input material: central memory CD4+ T cells from blood. These receptors all come from a woman aged 18-29 years with type 1 diabetes.

This clone was counted a few times. This chain uses TRBV5-4 with TRBJ1-5, with a possible D match to TRBD1 (5 bases). CDR3 length: 13 residues. V was clipped by 3 bases and J by 4 bases, with 8 bases between them. Germline CDR1 reads SGHNT; CDR2 reads YYREEE (reference sequence). The CDR3 DNA is TGTGCCAGCAGCTCGGGGGGGAATCAGCCCCAGCATTTT. It specifies CASSSGGNQPQHF.

This chain links TRBV7-2 with TRBJ2-7; no clear D. V dropped 5 bases and J dropped 3 bases, with 5 bases sitting between them. CDR1 and CDR2 (germline): SGHTA, FQGNSA. The CDR3 has 11 residues. The CDR3 loop is CASSGIYEQYF. The CDR3 DNA reads as TGTGCCAGCAGCGGCATCTACGAGCAGTACTTC.

A single count supports this clone. The chain combines TRBV19 with TRBJ2-6, with 7 positions matching TRBD1. V lost 2 bases and J lost 2; bases outside the gene matches: 9. Per the germline V gene, CDR1 is LNHDA and CDR2 is SQIVND (reference sequence). The CDR3 loop spans 18 amino acids. This CDR3 is CASSISGQARAGANVLTF. DNA of the CDR3: TGTGCCAGTAGTATATCCGGACAGGCCCGGGCTGGGGCCAACGTCCTGACTTTC.

This clone is medium-sized in the sample. V gene TRBV2 combines with J gene TRBJ1-2; D might be TRBD1 (6 bases). The CDR3 sequence is 11 residues long. The germline gives CDR1 SNHLY, CDR2 FYNNEI. The germline V and J ends were trimmed by 8 bases and 9 bases, with 13 bases remaining between them. The CDR3 sequence: CASGQRASYTF. The CDR3 DNA sequence: TGTGCCAGCGGACAGAGGGCCAGCTACACCTTC.

This clone was picked up a small number of times. The chain couples TRBV6-1 to TRBJ2-1; D is perhaps TRBD2 (6 bases). In germline, CDR1 is MNHNS, CDR2 SASEGT. This CDR3 region has 15 residues. V was pared by 5 bases and J by 8 bases, with 19 bases between. The CDR3, as DNA: TGTGCCAGCAGTAGGAGACTAGAGCCAGCTGATGAGCAGTTCTTC. It specifies CASSRRLEPADEQFF.

This clone appeared a few times. CDR3 DNA sequence: TGCGCCAGCAGCAGACAGGGGGCTGGGGCCAACGTCCTGACTTTC. Residues: CASSRQGAGANVLTF. This chain joins TRBV4-1 and TRBJ2-6, with 9 positions matching TRBD1. V shed 5 bases and J 2 bases; nucleotides not matched to a gene: 1. The CDR3 extends over 15 amino acids. Germline-derived CDR1 and CDR2 are MGHRA and YSYEKL.

This clone was observed at least ten times. The V gene is TRBV20-1, the J gene TRBJ2-7; possibly TRBD1 for D (6 bases). Germline V lookup: CDR1 DFQATT, CDR2 SNEGSKA (reference sequence). CDR3 size: 11 residues. V was trimmed by 5 bases and J by 4 bases, leaving 9 bases between them. The CDR3 spells CSASQGYEQYF. CDR3 sequence (DNA): TGCAGTGCTTCACAGGGATACGAGCAGTACTTC.

The chain recombines TRBV27 with TRBJ1-6, with 7 nucleotides matching TRBD1. The germline V gene encodes CDR1 MNHEY and CDR2 SMNVEV (reference sequence). The CDR3 consists of 15 residues. Unmatched junction bases numbered 9, after V lost 6 bases and J lost 7 bases. The CDR3 bases are TGTGCCAGCAGGCGAAATGGGGACAGAAATTCACCCCTCCACTTT. Translated, it gives CASRRNGDRNSPLHF.

This sequence joins TRBV28 and TRBJ2-1; D is possibly TRBD1 (5 bases). Germline assignment: CDR1 MDHEN and CDR2 SYDVKM. Trimming took 5 bases from V and 12 from J, leaving 23 bases between them. The CDR3 loop spans 15 amino acids. This chain's CDR3 is CASSLTPRVAVTQFF. CDR3 in DNA: TGTGCCAGCAGTCTCACCCCCAGGGTGGCTGTCACGCAGTTCTTC.

This clone has at least ten counts. This rearrangement joins TRBV7-2 to TRBJ1-5; no firm D call. Germline CDR1 SGHTA, CDR2 FQGNSA. The ends were cut back, 1 base at V and 0 bases at J, with 7 bases in the middle. The CDR3 length is 15 residues. The CDR3 DNA reads TGTGCCAGCAGCTTAGACACATATAGCAATCAGCCCCAGCATTTT. This codes for CASSLDTYSNQPQHF.

This clone has a handful of counts. The genes are TRBV5-4 and TRBJ2-1, with a possible D match to TRBD2 (5 bases). The CDR3 is made up of 15 amino acids. The germline CDR1 and CDR2 sequences are SGHNT and YYREEE (reference sequence). The V end was cut by 4 bases, the J end by 0 bases, with 11 bases between. CDR3 coding DNA: TGTGCCAGCAGCCCTCCGGGAAGCTCCTACAATGAGCAGTTCTTC. The encoded protein is CASSPPGSSYNEQFF.

The DNA of the CDR3 is TGCGCCAGCAGCCCCAGGGCGGGAGGCTCTGGGGCCAACGTCCTGACTTTC. The encoded protein is CASSPRAGGSGANVLTF. This sequence joins TRBV5-1 and TRBJ2-6, with 8 positions matching TRBD2. V was clipped by 4 bases and J by 0 bases; unmatched bases: 6. Germline CDR1 is SGHRS and CDR2 is YFSETQ. The CDR3 runs to 17 residues.

The chain employs TRBV11-2 and TRBJ2-1; 11 nucleotides align to TRBD1. This CDR3 region has 16 residues. The V and J ends lost 5 bases and 3 bases, in that order; junction bases with no gene match: 6. In germline, CDR1 is SGHAT, CDR2 FQNNGV. The CDR3 sequence is CASSRDRGAIYNEQFF. The CDR3 DNA is TGTGCCAGCAGCCGGGACAGGGGGGCTATCTACAATGAGCAGTTCTTC.

This clone came up a few times. V gene TRBV7-2 combines with J gene TRBJ2-2; D uncertain. The CDR3 covers 14 residues. V was trimmed by 0 bases and J by 5 bases, leaving 7 bases between them. Germline V gives CDR1 SGHTA, CDR2 FQGNSA. CDR3 sequence reads: CASSLALYTGELFF. The CDR3 coding sequence is TGTGCCAGCAGCTTAGCCCTTTATACCGGGGAGCTGTTTTTT.

This clone was counted a few times. The CDR3 DNA reads TGTGCCAGCAGCCAATCGGGACAGGGGTCCGGGGAGCTGTTTTTT. It is translated as CASSQSGQGSGELFF. The chain carries TRBV27 and TRBJ2-2; 10 bases align to TRBD1. CDR1 MNHEY and CDR2 SMNVEV come from the germline V gene (reference sequence). The J segment lost 6 bases and the V segment lost 6 bases, leaving 7 bases of the junction unmatched. The CDR3 length is 15 residues.

Only a few counts were recorded for this clone. The chain couples TRBV5-4 to TRBJ1-2; D is possibly TRBD1 (5 bases). The CDR3 is 13 residues long. Germline assignment: CDR1 SGHNT and CDR2 YYREEE (reference sequence). V lost 1 base to trimming and J lost 5 bases, with 9 bases between them. CDR3 protein: CASSLSGTYGYTF. For the CDR3, the DNA is TGTGCCAGCAGCTTGTCGGGGACTTATGGCTACACCTTC.

This clone was detected a few times. This chain connects TRBV5-8 to TRBJ1-2; perhaps TRBD1 as D (5 bases). Between the trimmed V and J ends, which lost 5 bases and 5 bases, there was a span of 13 bases. Germline loops: CDR1 SGHTS, CDR2 YDEGEE. This CDR3 spans 13 amino acids. The CDR3 DNA reads as TGTGCCAGCAGAAAGGGGTTTGGTTATGGCTACACCTTC. Translating it yields CASRKGFGYGYTF.

This clone was seen only a few times. The same CDR3 arises from other DNA sequences in this sample as well. The chain has TRBV5-1 and TRBJ1-2, with 8 bases aligning to TRBD1. This CDR3 region has 13 residues. Germline-derived CDR1 and CDR2 are SGHRS and YFSETQ. V was clipped by 0 bases and J by 7 bases; unmatched bases: 2. The CDR3 reads CASSLDRGAGYTF. CDR3 coding DNA: TGCGCCAGCAGCTTGGACAGGGGGGCTGGCTACACCTTC.

Only a few counts were recorded for this clone. The genes are TRBV4-3 and TRBJ1-6; 9 positions agree with TRBD1. V dropped 1 base and J dropped 2; count of bases not matched to a gene: 6. The CDR3 covers 18 residues. From germline, CDR1 is LGHNA and CDR2 YSLEER. The CDR3 DNA is TGCGCCAGCAGCCAAGCGGACAGGGGAAGGACCTATAATTCACCCCTCCACTTT. Amino acids: CASSQADRGRTYNSPLHF.

This clone showed up just a few times. V gene TRBV18 combines with J gene TRBJ1-2, with D possibly matching TRBD1 (5 bases). This CDR3 spans 13 amino acids. V lost 3 bases and J lost 8, with 13 bases in between. Germline CDR1 and CDR2: KGHSH and LQKENI. For the CDR3, the DNA is TGTGCCAGCTCACCCGATAGGACACAGGGCTACACCTTC. It encodes CASSPDRTQGYTF.

The table lists this clone with a few counts. The V and J genes are TRBV5-6 and TRBJ1-1; the D is unclear. V lost 0 bases, J lost 0 bases, and 9 bases lay in between. CDR1 SGHDT and CDR2 YYEEEE come from the germline V gene. There are 15 residues in the CDR3. CDR3 nucleotides: TGTGCCAGCAGCTTGGTCGGGTACATGAACACTGAAGCTTTCTTT. Amino acid sequence: CASSLVGYMNTEAFF.

This clone was seen only a few times. The chain uses TRBV14 and TRBJ1-4; the D gene is possibly TRBD1 (5 bases). The V end lost 0 bases, the J end lost 7 bases, and 18 bases lay between the germline ends. Germline V gene lookup returns CDR1 SGHDN and CDR2 FVKESK. The CDR3 covers 17 residues. Here the CDR3 DNA reads TGTGCCAGCAGCCAAGATCGAGCCAGGGCGGGGGGTGAAAAACTGTTTTTT. It codes for CASSQDRARAGGEKLFF.

As to this clone: Being one base from a much bigger clone, this may be a read error. V is TRBV6-6 and J is TRBJ1-2; 9 bases match TRBD1. Per the germline V gene, CDR1 is MNHNY and CDR2 is SVGAGI (reference sequence). CDR3 size: 14 residues. The CDR3: CANSFTGGGRGYTF. The CDR3, as DNA: TGTGCCAACAGTTTCACAGGGGGCGGAAGAGGCTACACCTTC.

This clone was counted only a few times. The rearrangement links TRBV2 to TRBJ2-7; 11 positions agree with TRBD2. Germline CDR1 and CDR2: SNHLY and FYNNEI. The CDR3 sequence is 14 residues long. J was trimmed by 6 bases and V by 5 bases; bases with no gene match: 6. CDR3 DNA sequence: TGTGCCAGCAGTTTAGCGGGAGGGGTTGCCGAGCAGTACTTC. It specifies CASSLAGGVAEQYF. Drawing the rest from reference TRBV2 and TRBJ2-7, the complete variable domain is EPEVTQTPSHQVTQMGQEVILRCVPISNHLYFYWYRQILGQKVEFLVSFYNNEISEKSEIFDDQFSVERPDGSNFTLKIRSTKLEDSAMYFCASSLAGGVAEQYFGPGTRLTVT.

The J gene is TRBJ2-1, the V gene TRBV7-3; 7 positions agree with TRBD2. This CDR3 spans 14 amino acids. The germline V gene encodes CDR1 SGHTA and CDR2 FQGTGA. Losses at the gene ends were 8 bases for V and 8 bases for J; bases not matched to a gene: 12. The CDR3 DNA follows: TGTGCCAGCGGCCGGGAGGCGGCGACCGATGAGCAGTTCTTC. Protein product: CASGREAATDEQFF.